The 14 T cell receptor beta chains below come from one sample, sequenced in a study of post-analysis software for immune sequencing data. The study, taken as a whole, reports: Controls had lower frequencies than patients of four or five TRBV segments, which included TRBV5-6, TRBV5-1 and TRBV20-1.

Their antigens remain unidentified. Prepared libraries of TCR beta cDNA carried unique molecular identifiers. TCRdb re-derived calls from the PCR reads in MiXCR, one entry per CDR3 protein. Among about 460,000 distinct CDR3 sequences listed, around 40% were seen once. Input material: blood. These TCRs come from a girl aged 10-17 years with multiple sclerosis.

The V and J genes are TRBV3-1 and TRBJ2-7, with 9 bases matching TRBD2. The V gene end was trimmed by 2 bases and the J gene end by 3 bases; junction bases not matched to a gene: 17. The CDR3 contains 19 residues. Germline values: CDR1 LGHDT, CDR2 YNNKEL (reference sequence). CDR3 nucleotides: TGTGCCAGCAGCCAAAGTCTTGCCCGGGCGCCTAGCGGGATCTACGAGCAGTACTTC. Translated: CASSQSLARAPSGIYEQYF.

This chain links TRBV6-1 with TRBJ2-7; 7 bases fit TRBD2. The CDR3 extends over 16 amino acids. J was trimmed by 0 bases and V by 5 bases; bases with no gene match: 10. Germline values: CDR1 MNHNS, CDR2 SASEGT. The CDR3 sequence is CASSNREAPRSYEQYF. The DNA of the CDR3 is TGTGCCAGCAGTAACCGGGAGGCACCGCGCTCCTACGAGCAGTACTTC.

This clonotype came up a few times. This chain connects TRBV30 to TRBJ2-1; D possibly matches TRBD1 or TRBD2 (5 bases each). The CDR3 has 14 residues. CDR1 and CDR2 from the germline V gene are GTSNPN and SVGIG (reference sequence). Deletions cut 0 bases from V and 9 bases from J, with 15 bases between. This CDR3 is CAWSVGVARGEQFF. The CDR3 DNA reads TGTGCCTGGAGTGTAGGGGTGGCTCGGGGTGAGCAGTTCTTC.

The chain employs TRBV30 and TRBJ2-5; D is undetermined. There are 15 residues in the CDR3. Trimming cost V 3 bases and J 4 bases, with 18 bases left between them. Per the germline V gene, CDR1 is GTSNPN and CDR2 is SVGIG (reference sequence). The DNA of the CDR3 is TGTGCCTGGAGCTTTGGACGCTCGATAGGAGAGACCCAGTACTTC. Its translation: CAWSFGRSIGETQYF.

This clonotype was found a few times. The rearrangement joins TRBV4-3 to TRBJ2-3; TRBD2 matches 7 bases. The germline V gene has CDR1 LGHNA and CDR2 YSLEER. CDR3 length: 16 amino acids. The V gene end was trimmed by 1 base and the J gene end by 2 bases; junction bases not matched to a gene: 6. In nucleotides, the CDR3 is TGCGCCAGCAGCCAAGGTGCAGCGGGGACCACAGATACGCAGTATTTT. Translating gives CASSQGAAGTTDTQYF.

This clonotype was detected only once. CDR3 region: CATSDSTYLPYEQYF. The CDR3 bases are TGTGCCACCAGTGATTCAACATACCTTCCCTACGAGCAGTACTTC. The rearrangement uses TRBV24-1 and TRBJ2-7; D not certain. Germline values: CDR1 KGHDR, CDR2 SFDVKD. Trimming left V 2 bases short and J 2 bases short, with 12 bases between. The CDR3 is 15 residues long.

For the CDR3, the DNA is TGTGCCAGCAGCTTAGCGCAGGCAGCGAACTATGGCTACACCTTC. Residues: CASSLAQAANYGYTF. The chain recombines TRBV7-9 with TRBJ1-2; D is ambiguous. The V gene's germline CDR1 is SEHNR and CDR2 FQNEAQ (reference sequence). This CDR3 is built from 15 residues. Trimming stripped 0 bases from V and 2 bases from J, with 10 bases between.

Details on this clonotype: At one boundary the junction diverges from the germline segment, which might be a read error. The CDR3 coding sequence is TGTGCCGGCAGCCAAGAAGGATTAGCGGGAGCGCTCTCCTACAATGAGCAGTTCTTC. The encoded protein is CAGSQEGLAGALSYNEQFF. The V gene is TRBV4-2, the J gene TRBJ2-1; 9 bases are a match to TRBD2. From germline, CDR1 is LGHNA and CDR2 YNFKEQ. This CDR3 is 19 amino acids long.

The V gene is TRBV15, the J gene TRBJ1-5; possibly TRBD1 for D (6 bases). Trimming removed 3 bases from V and 2 bases from J, with 14 bases in between. Germline-derived CDR1 and CDR2 are LNHNV and YYDKDF (reference sequence). The CDR3 contains 16 residues. The CDR3 loop is CATSSRRGTGNQPQHF. DNA of the CDR3: TGTGCCACCAGCAGCCGCAGGGGTACGGGCAATCAGCCCCAGCATTTT.

Remarks on this clonotype: Sequence at one end of the junction differs from germline and may be a read error. J is TRBJ2-7 and V is TRBV5-1; the match to TRBD2 covers 7 bases. The germline gives CDR1 SGHRS, CDR2 YFSETQ. The CDR3 covers 11 residues. The CDR3 loop reads CASSGAYEQYF. The CDR3 region has the DNA TGTGCCAGCAGCGGGGCCTACGAGCAGTACTTC.

V gene TRBV20-1 combines with J gene TRBJ2-3; D may be TRBD2 (5 bases). Trimming left V 0 bases short and J 1 base short, with 14 bases between. The germline CDR1 and CDR2 sequences are DFQATT and SNEGSKA (reference sequence). The CDR3 length is 16 residues. The CDR3 nucleotides are TGCAGTGCTAGAGATCCTCGGACTCTGGGCACAGATACGCAGTATTTT. Its translation is CSARDPRTLGTDTQYF.

This chain connects TRBV12-3 or TRBV12-4 to TRBJ2-7, with TRBD1 as a possible D gene (5 bases). Trimming removed 6 bases at V and 0 bases at J, with 18 bases between. This CDR3 is 16 amino acids long. This CDR3 is CASSRRLRARSYEQYF. DNA for the CDR3: TGTGCCAGCAGCCGCCGTCTCAGGGCCCGCTCCTACGAGCAGTACTTC.

Details on this clonotype: Since a much larger clone is just one base distant, this may be a read error. V gene TRBV9 combines with J gene TRBJ2-5; weak D call: TRBD1 (6 bases). Trimming stripped 4 bases from V and 1 base from J, with 17 bases between. The CDR3 spans 16 residues. The germline V gene encodes CDR1 SGDLS and CDR2 YYNGEE. CDR3 sequence (DNA): TGTGCCAGCAGCATAGAGGCCAGGGGAATCCAAGAGACCCAGTACTTC. Amino acid sequence: CASSIEARGIQETQYF.

The chain links TRBV6-6 to TRBJ2-5, with 7 bases identical to TRBD1. V lost 4 bases to trimming and J lost 12 bases; unmatched junction nucleotides: 5. Per the germline V gene, CDR1 is MNHNY and CDR2 is SVGAGI (reference sequence). The CDR3 has 11 amino acids. CDR3 DNA: TGTGCCAGCAGTTTCGGGACAGACAAGTACTTC. Translation: CASSFGTDKYF.